A selection of T cell receptor beta chains follows, all from one sample in a study of shared clonotypes between healthy human individuals. Using immunoSEQ multiplex PCR, the repertoire was profiled, and TCRdb retains in-frame clones only, with some absent. Counted here are roughly 2,000,000 clones, approximately 94% occurring once; the ten biggest clones make up roughly 1%. Sequencing used naive CD8+ T cells sorted from blood. All receptors derive from a man between 18 and 35 years old in good health. CDR3s include the opening cysteine and the closing phenylalanine or tryptophan. Each record gives: V gene, J gene, D gene, clone size, CDR3 protein, CDR3 DNA. D genes are given only for firm matches. Clone size is shown for a subset of rows, as once, few, many or a class of expanded clone.

TRBV27,TRBJ2-1,-,-,CASSLVGNPYNEQFF,TGTGCCAGCAGTTTAGTGGGCAACCCCTACAATGAGCAGTTCTTC
TRBV5-4,TRBJ1-6,-,-,CASSLDFSYNSPLHF,TGTGCCAGCAGCTTGGATTTCTCCTATAATTCACCCCTCCACTTT
TRBV19,TRBJ2-7,TRBD2,-,CASSLPGLAPYEQYF,TGTGCCAGTAGTCTACCGGGACTAGCTCCCTACGAGCAGTACTTC
TRBV10-1,TRBJ1-1,TRBD1,-,CASSGRGEAEAFF,TGCGCCAGCAGTGGCAGGGGGGAGGCTGAAGCTTTCTTT
TRBV30,TRBJ1-1,-,-,CASNTGGLAEAFF,TGTGCCTCCAACACTGGGGGTCTCGCTGAAGCTTTCTTT
TRBV15,TRBJ2-7,TRBD2,-,CATSETRGSGYEQYF,TGTGCCACCAGCGAGACTCGGGGTAGCGGGTACGAGCAGTACTTC
TRBV7-9,TRBJ1-4,-,-,CASSSTGLNEKLFF,TGTGCCAGCAGCTCTACAGGGCTTAATGAAAAACTGTTTTTT
TRBV10-3,TRBJ2-3,-,-,CAISADSYTDTQYF,TGTGCCATCAGTGCGGACAGTTACACAGATACGCAGTATTTT
TRBV5-1,TRBJ2-3,TRBD1,-,CASSPTGGIGQYF,TGCGCCAGCAGCCCTACAGGGGGTATCGGGCAGTATTTT
TRBV6-5,TRBJ2-2,-,-,CASSYFGTGELFF,TGTGCCAGCAGTTACTTCGGAACCGGGGAGCTGTTTTTT
TRBV7-9,TRBJ2-7,-,-,CASSPVGGSYEQYF,TGTGCCAGCAGCCCCGTAGGAGGCTCCTACGAGCAGTACTTC
TRBV9,TRBJ2-3,TRBD2,-,CASSPSGGSTDTQYF,TGTGCCAGCAGCCCGTCGGGGGGATCCACAGATACGCAGTATTTT
TRBV6-5,TRBJ2-7,-,-,CASSYELGYEQYF,TGTGCCAGCAGTTACGAACTGGGCTACGAGCAGTACTTC
TRBV7-9,TRBJ2-1,TRBD2,-,CASSLGAGYNEQFF,TGTGCCAGCAGCTTAGGAGCGGGGTACAATGAGCAGTTCTTC
TRBV4-2,TRBJ1-1,TRBD1,-,CASSQDTGQVLEAFF,TGTGCCAGCAGCCAAGATACGGGACAGGTTCTTGAAGCTTTCTTT
TRBV27,TRBJ1-5,-,-,CASSFGTFQPQHF,TGTGCCAGCAGTTTTGGGACATTCCAGCCCCAGCATTTT
TRBV19,TRBJ2-3,TRBD2,-,CASSTPVAGVVDTQYF,TGTGCCAGTAGTACCCCAGTGGCGGGAGTGGTAGATACGCAGTATTTT
TRBV7-9,TRBJ2-2,-,-,CASSFAGTTGELFF,TGTGCCAGCAGCTTCGCAGGGACCACCGGGGAGCTGTTTTTT
TRBV28,TRBJ2-7,TRBD2,-,CASSLLAGAYEQYF,TGTGCCAGCAGTTTACTAGCGGGGGCCTACGAGCAGTACTTC
TRBV4-1,TRBJ2-1,-,once,CASRPSSYNEQFF,TGCGCCAGCAGACCCAGCTCCTACAATGAGCAGTTCTTC
TRBV7-9,TRBJ2-2,TRBD1,-,CASSFAPGQGAGELFF,TGTGCCAGCAGCTTCGCACCGGGACAGGGGGCCGGGGAGCTGTTTTTT
TRBV6-6,TRBJ1-5,TRBD1,once,CASSPDRGDQPQHF,TGTGCCAGCAGCCCCGACAGGGGGGATCAGCCCCAGCATTTT
TRBV11-2,TRBJ1-2,TRBD1,-,CASSPSGQELDPGGYTF,TGTGCCAGCAGCCCCTCCGGACAGGAGTTGGATCCGGGTGGCTACACCTTC
TRBV28,TRBJ2-3,-,-,CASSRTTPDTQYF,TGTGCCAGCAGTCGGACTACACCAGATACGCAGTATTTT
TRBV4-1,TRBJ1-1,-,-,CASSRTGMEAFF,TGCGCCAGCAGCCGAACCGGGATGGAAGCTTTCTTT
TRBV7-2,TRBJ1-5,-,-,CASSLRLQGASSNQPQHF,TGTGCCAGCAGCTTAAGGTTACAGGGTGCCTCGAGCAATCAGCCCCAGCATTTT
TRBV25-1,TRBJ2-1,TRBD2,-,CASTIGEGYNEQFF,TGTGCCAGCACCATTGGGGAGGGGTACAATGAGCAGTTCTTC
TRBV6-5,TRBJ2-5,-,once,CASSPAGLGETQYF,TGTGCCAGCAGTCCCGCGGGGTTAGGAGAGACCCAGTACTTC
TRBV23-1,TRBJ1-5,TRBD1,once,CASSPRDRENGQPQHF,TGCGCCAGCAGTCCCCGGGACAGGGAGAACGGTCAGCCCCAGCATTTT
TRBV7-8,TRBJ2-1,-,-,CASSPEEQFF,TGTGCCAGCAGCCCGGAGGAGCAGTTCTTC
TRBV7-5,TRBJ1-6,-,-,CARSFGQRRYSPLHF,TGTGCCAGAAGCTTCGGACAGCGGAGATATTCACCCCTCCACTTT
TRBV2,TRBJ2-3,-,once,CASSVGAFTDTQYF,TGTGCCAGCAGTGTCGGGGCGTTCACAGATACGCAGTATTTT
TRBV6-1,TRBJ2-1,TRBD1,once,CASSVTGGGGNEQFF,TGTGCCAGCAGTGTGACAGGGGGAGGGGGCAATGAGCAGTTCTTC
TRBV10-3,TRBJ1-1,-,once,CAIGRQDEAFF,TGTGCCATCGGACGACAGGATGAAGCTTTCTTT
TRBV29-1,TRBJ2-1,-,-,CSGVRNNEQFF,TGCAGCGGGGTTAGAAACAATGAGCAGTTCTTC
TRBV6-5,TRBJ2-7,-,-,CASSYNGQGIVYEQYF,TGTGCCAGCAGTTACAACGGGCAGGGCATCGTCTACGAGCAGTACTTC
TRBV15,TRBJ1-5,-,-,CATSKRQNQPQHF,TGTGCCACCAGCAAAAGACAGAATCAGCCCCAGCATTTT
TRBV29-1,TRBJ1-1,TRBD1,-,CSVEEQGSNTEAFF,TGCAGCGTTGAAGAACAGGGGTCGAACACTGAAGCTTTCTTT
TRBV13,TRBJ2-7,TRBD2,-,CASSWEGYEQYF,TGTGCCAGCAGTTGGGAGGGCTACGAGCAGTACTTC
TRBV13,TRBJ2-1,-,-,CASSGVESVAGNNEQFF,TGTGCCAGCAGCGGGGTGGAGTCTGTGGCGGGTAACAATGAGCAGTTCTTC
TRBV11-2,TRBJ2-2,TRBD2,once,CASSSPAGTSGVLTGELFF,TGTGCCAGCAGCTCACCTGCCGGGACTAGCGGGGTTCTTACCGGGGAGCTGTTTTTT
TRBV2,TRBJ2-3,TRBD2,-,CASSPGLAGSTDTQYF,TGTGCCAGCAGCCCCGGACTAGCGGGCAGCACAGATACGCAGTATTTT
TRBV28,TRBJ2-3,-,-,CASSSPSTDTQYF,TGTGCCAGCAGTTCCCCTTCCACAGATACGCAGTATTTT
TRBV28,TRBJ1-1,-,-,CASSLRTEGHRGTEAFF,TGTGCCAGCAGTTTGAGGACAGAGGGTCATCGTGGCACTGAAGCTTTCTTT
TRBV2,TRBJ2-5,-,few,CASMGETQYF,TGTGCCAGCATGGGAGAGACCCAGTACTTC
TRBV5-6,TRBJ2-1,-,-,CASSTGTPYNEQFF,TGTGCCAGCAGCACCGGGACACCGTACAATGAGCAGTTCTTC
TRBV29-1,TRBJ2-5,-,-,CSVEGWDTSYQETQYF,TGCAGCGTTGAAGGTTGGGACACTTCGTACCAAGAGACCCAGTACTTC
TRBV5-1,TRBJ2-7,-,-,CASSPRDSSYEQYF,TGCGCCAGCAGCCCTCGGGACTCCTCCTACGAGCAGTACTTC
TRBV7-2,TRBJ2-1,-,-,CASSPRYSSYNEQFF,TGTGCCAGCAGCCCCCGTTACAGCTCCTACAATGAGCAGTTCTTC
TRBV6-5,TRBJ2-3,-,-,CASSYLEGSGVTQYF,TGTGCCAGCAGTTACTTGGAAGGGTCAGGCGTTACGCAGTATTTT
TRBV29-1,TRBJ1-3,-,-,CSGILDSGTIYF,TGCAGCGGAATATTGGACTCGGGGACCATATATTTT
TRBV30,TRBJ1-2,-,-,CAWSSEGDGYTF,TGTGCCTGGAGTTCAGAAGGGGATGGCTACACCTTC